The rows below give T cell receptor beta chains drawn from one sample of a study of identifying expanded T cells in peripheral blood. Here immunoSEQ multiplex PCR was the method, and the copy in TCRdb shows in-frame clones only, minus some. Of tens of thousands of clones in the sample, roughly 90% are singletons; the top ten hold approximately 2.6%. Sequencing used blood. These receptors all come from a person aged 18 to 75 in good health. Both conserved end residues are part of each CDR3. D genes are given only for firm matches. A clone size is listed for some rows: how often the clone was seen (once, few, many), or a class if it is expanded.

size: .; V: TRBV10-1; D: .; J: TRBJ2-4; DNA: TGCGCCAGCAGTGAGGACAGGGCCAAAAACATTCAGTACTTC; CDR3: CASSEDRAKNIQYF
size: many; V: TRBV25-1; D: .; J: TRBJ2-2; DNA: TGTGCCAGCAGCCAGGGTCTGGACACCGGGGAGCTGTTTTTT; CDR3: CASSQGLDTGELFF
size: once; V: TRBV5-1; D: TRBD1; J: TRBJ2-1; DNA: TGCGCCAGCAGCCCCCGACAGGGACACAATGAGCAGTTCTTC; CDR3: CASSPRQGHNEQFF
size: .; V: TRBV7-2; D: .; J: TRBJ2-3; DNA: TGTGCCAGCAGCTTAGGGGCCGCGGGGAGCACAGATACGCAGTATTTT; CDR3: CASSLGAAGSTDTQYF
size: .; V: TRBV2; D: .; J: TRBJ2-3; DNA: TGTGCCAGCAGTGAATGGCGCAGCACAGATACGCAGTATTTT; CDR3: CASSEWRSTDTQYF
size: .; V: TRBV18; D: TRBD1; J: TRBJ1-2; DNA: TGTGCCAGCTCACCTGACAGGGGGGGATCGTCTAACTATGGCTACACCTTC; CDR3: CASSPDRGGSSNYGYTF
size: .; V: TRBV6-6; D: .; J: TRBJ1-1; DNA: TGTGCCAGCTTAGCGGGGGGGGTCGAGGTAGCTTTCTTT; CDR3: CASLAGGVEVAFF
size: once; V: TRBV9; D: .; J: TRBJ2-1; DNA: TGTGCCAGCAGCGTAGGGGGTGGTAGCTGGAGCTCCTACAATGAGCAGTTCTTC; CDR3: CASSVGGGSWSSYNEQFF
size: .; V: TRBV7-2; D: TRBD1; J: TRBJ2-1; DNA: TGTGCCAGCAGCTTAGTCTTCGGACAGGGGATCGATGAGCAGTTCTTC; CDR3: CASSLVFGQGIDEQFF
size: .; V: TRBV6-1; D: .; J: TRBJ2-4; DNA: TGTGCCAGCACTGAAGGGCCAGTGGCAAACATTCAGTACTTC; CDR3: CASTEGPVANIQYF
size: .; V: TRBV5-1; D: .; J: TRBJ1-3; DNA: TGCGCCAGCAGCTTGCAGGGAAGCTCTGGAAACACCATATATTTT; CDR3: CASSLQGSSGNTIYF
size: .; V: TRBV6-1; D: TRBD1; J: TRBJ1-2; DNA: TGTGCCAGCAGGGGACAGGGGGCCCTTAACTATGGCTACACCTTC; CDR3: CASRGQGALNYGYTF
size: .; V: TRBV30; D: TRBD1; J: TRBJ2-7; DNA: TGTGCCTGGAGACGCGGACAGGCCTACGAGCAGTACTTC; CDR3: CAWRRGQAYEQYF
size: .; V: TRBV5-1; D: .; J: TRBJ2-1; DNA: TGCGCCAGCAGCTTGCAGGGGTTGGGAGAGCAGTTCTTC; CDR3: CASSLQGLGEQFF
size: .; V: TRBV11-2; D: .; J: TRBJ1-1; DNA: TGTGCCAGCAGCTTACTACGAGCGGGGGCTGAAGCTTTCTTT; CDR3: CASSLLRAGAEAFF
size: .; V: TRBV10-3; D: TRBD2; J: TRBJ2-2; DNA: TGTGCCATCAGTTACTTAGCGGGAGGGCCGGGCACCGGGGAGCTGTTTTTT; CDR3: CAISYLAGGPGTGELFF
size: .; V: TRBV19; D: TRBD1; J: TRBJ1-2; DNA: TGTGCCAGTAGCCAAACAGGGGACGATGGCTACACCTTC; CDR3: CASSQTGDDGYTF
size: .; V: TRBV19; D: TRBD1; J: TRBJ1-5; DNA: TGTGCCAGTAGTATGGGGATGACAGGGCTCCCCCAGCCCCAGCATTTT; CDR3: CASSMGMTGLPQPQHF
size: few; V: TRBV5-1; D: .; J: TRBJ1-4; DNA: TGCGCCAGCAGGGGAGGGGAAAGGGATGAAAAACTGTTTTTT; CDR3: CASRGGERDEKLFF
size: .; V: TRBV7-2; D: TRBD1; J: TRBJ2-7; DNA: TGTGCCAGCAGCTTACAGGGGGCTTTGGACTACGAGCAGTACTTC; CDR3: CASSLQGALDYEQYF
size: .; V: TRBV19; D: .; J: TRBJ2-5; DNA: TGTGCCAGTAGCCTCAGAGGAGGAGGGGTCACGGAGACCCAGTACTTC; CDR3: CASSLRGGGVTETQYF
size: .; V: TRBV5-1; D: TRBD2; J: TRBJ2-1; DNA: TGCGCCAGCAGCTTGGTTCTAGCGGGAGGTGGTGAGCAGTTCTTC; CDR3: CASSLVLAGGGEQFF
size: .; V: TRBV18; D: .; J: TRBJ2-1; DNA: TGTGCCAGCTCACCGCGGGACGGCTACAATGAGCAGTTCTTC; CDR3: CASSPRDGYNEQFF
size: few; V: TRBV25-1; D: TRBD1; J: TRBJ1-5; DNA: TGTGCCAGCAGTGACAGGGGGCTGGGGTCCCAGCATTTT; CDR3: CASSDRGLGSQHF
size: .; V: TRBV5-1; D: .; J: TRBJ2-7; DNA: TGCGCCAGCAGCTATGATCCGGGAGAAGAGCAGTACTTC; CDR3: CASSYDPGEEQYF
size: few; V: TRBV4-3; D: .; J: TRBJ2-1; DNA: TGCGCCAGCAGCCAATTCGGAGCGACGCCCTACAATGAGCAGTTCTTC; CDR3: CASSQFGATPYNEQFF
size: .; V: TRBV5-6; D: .; J: TRBJ1-1; DNA: TGTGCCAGCAGCTTGATCGCCCGGCGCACTGAAGCTTTCTTT; CDR3: CASSLIARRTEAFF
size: .; V: TRBV18; D: .; J: TRBJ1-4; DNA: TGTGCCAGCTCACCTAGACACAACCTAGCGGGTGAAAAACTGTTTTTT; CDR3: CASSPRHNLAGEKLFF
size: .; V: TRBV6-5; D: TRBD1; J: TRBJ2-1; DNA: TGTGCCAGCAGTTACTCGACAGGGTCGGCCTACAATGAGCAGTTCTTC; CDR3: CASSYSTGSAYNEQFF
size: .; V: TRBV7-3; D: .; J: TRBJ2-2; DNA: TGTGCCAGCAGCTCACCAAACACCGGGGAGCTGTTTTTT; CDR3: CASSSPNTGELFF
size: .; V: TRBV7-9; D: .; J: TRBJ1-1; DNA: TGTGCCAGCAGCTTATGGGAGGGGGGTGAAGCTTTCTTT; CDR3: CASSLWEGGEAFF
size: .; V: TRBV5-6; D: TRBD2; J: TRBJ2-1; DNA: TGTGCCAGCAGCCCAATGCCCGGACTAGCGGGACCCTACAATGAGCAGTTCTTC; CDR3: CASSPMPGLAGPYNEQFF
size: .; V: TRBV5-6; D: .; J: TRBJ1-3; DNA: TGTGCCAGCACCAGTACATTCTCTGGAAACACCATATATTTT; CDR3: CASTSTFSGNTIYF
size: .; V: TRBV14; D: .; J: TRBJ2-7; DNA: TGTGCCAGCAGCCAACAGCTTCCCTACGAGCAGTACTTC; CDR3: CASSQQLPYEQYF
size: .; V: TRBV5-1; D: .; J: TRBJ1-2; DNA: TGCGCCAGCAGCGAGACCGGGACTAACTATGGCTACACCTTC; CDR3: CASSETGTNYGYTF
size: .; V: TRBV10-3; D: .; J: TRBJ2-7; DNA: TGTGCCATCAGTACTACAGGGGAGGGCGAGCAGTACTTC; CDR3: CAISTTGEGEQYF
size: once; V: TRBV2; D: TRBD1; J: TRBJ2-1; DNA: TGTGCCAGCAGTCGACAGGGGGCTATCAATGAGCAGTTCTTC; CDR3: CASSRQGAINEQFF
size: .; V: TRBV27; D: TRBD1; J: TRBJ2-3; DNA: TGTGCCAGCCAAGGCGTAGACAGGGGGAGGGGTACGCAGTATTTT; CDR3: CASQGVDRGRGTQYF
size: .; V: TRBV30; D: .; J: TRBJ1-2; DNA: TGTGCCTGGAGTGCGGGACACTATGGCTACACCTTC; CDR3: CAWSAGHYGYTF
size: once; V: TRBV6-5; D: TRBD2; J: TRBJ2-7; DNA: TGTGCCGGCACCTCGGGGACTAGCGGGACGGACGAGCAGTACTTC; CDR3: CAGTSGTSGTDEQYF
size: .; V: TRBV14; D: .; J: TRBJ1-2; DNA: TGTGCCAGCAGCCAAGAGCTCGGCTTCTATGGCTACACCTTC; CDR3: CASSQELGFYGYTF
size: .; V: TRBV7-2; D: .; J: TRBJ2-4; DNA: TGTGCCAGCAGCTTAGAGGGGTGGGGCGGAGGAAACATTCAGTACTTC; CDR3: CASSLEGWGGGNIQYF
size: once; V: TRBV27; D: .; J: TRBJ1-1; DNA: TGTGCCAGCAGTCTTTACCCAGCGAACACTGAAGCTTTCTTT; CDR3: CASSLYPANTEAFF
size: few; V: TRBV9; D: .; J: TRBJ1-1; DNA: TGTGCCAGCAGCCGGCGTAGCGACCGAACTGAAGCTTTCTTT; CDR3: CASSRRSDRTEAFF
size: .; V: TRBV6-1; D: .; J: TRBJ2-7; DNA: TGTGCCAGCAGTGCAGCCTACGAGCAGTACTTC; CDR3: CASSAAYEQYF
size: .; V: TRBV10-3; D: .; J: TRBJ2-1; DNA: TGTGCCATCAGTGAGAGTGAGCAGTTCTTC; CDR3: CAISESEQFF
size: .; V: TRBV2; D: .; J: TRBJ2-7; DNA: TGTGCCAGCCGACTAGATGTGGGCAACGAGCAGTACTTC; CDR3: CASRLDVGNEQYF
size: .; V: TRBV7-2; D: .; J: TRBJ1-1; DNA: TGTGCCAGCAGCCCCCGTGTTAGTTTTCCAGGGACCATTGAAGCTTTCTTT; CDR3: CASSPRVSFPGTIEAFF
size: .; V: TRBV10-3; D: TRBD1; J: TRBJ2-1; DNA: TGTGCCATCAGCCCGGGACAGGGCTACAATGAGCAGTTCTTC; CDR3: CAISPGQGYNEQFF
size: .; V: TRBV27; D: .; J: TRBJ2-3; DNA: TGTGCCAGCAGTTCACTCCGTACCACAGATACGCAGTATTTT; CDR3: CASSSLRTTDTQYF
size: once; V: TRBV19; D: .; J: TRBJ1-5; DNA: TGTGCCAGTAGTATGGGAGGACGATGGGATCAGCCCCAGCATTTT; CDR3: CASSMGGRWDQPQHF
size: .; V: TRBV29-1; D: .; J: TRBJ2-5; DNA: TGCAGCGTTCTGCTTGGCTTCGAGGAGTACTTC; CDR3: CSVLLGFEEYF
size: .; V: TRBV5-8; D: TRBD1; J: TRBJ1-5; DNA: TGTGCCAGCAGCGCAAGACAGGGAGAACAGCCCCAGCATTTT; CDR3: CASSARQGEQPQHF
size: .; V: TRBV7-2; D: TRBD1; J: TRBJ2-7; DNA: TGTGCCAGCAGCCGTTCCGGGACAGGGACATACGAGCAGTACTTC; CDR3: CASSRSGTGTYEQYF